The source of this T cell receptor (beta chain) is a study of memory CD4+ T cells and cytomegalovirus serostatus. Overall study findings and caveats: CMV serostatus prediction reached median AUC roughly 0.95, or 0.91 with US-trained model.

Germline CDR1 and CDR2: LNHDA and SQIVND (reference sequence). V was pared by 6 bases and J by 1 base, with 8 bases of the junction left unmatched. CDR3 length: 15 residues. About this clone itself: Its antigen remains unknown.

The sort gate was single viable CD3+CD4+CD8-CD45RO+ cells for memory CD4+ T cells. Positive selection with CD4 microbeads enriched total CD4+ T cells. Original processing notes: Out-of-frame sequences were removed, leaving a few million distinct TCRbeta sequences. Method: immunoSEQ multiplex PCR; TCRdb's copy keeps in-frame clones and lacks some. V and J calls and clone size are given by that table; D and trimming were obtained from the DNA. The data show around 84,000 clones, about 85% seen once. This chain connects TRBV19 to TRBJ2-7, with 8 positions matching TRBD1. Sequenced sample: memory CD4+ T cells from blood. The TCR comes from an adult in good health and CMV-seronegative. This CDR3 is CASSARQGSSYEQYF. The CDR3 DNA follows: TGTGCCAGTAGCGCCAGACAGGGGTCTTCCTACGAGCAGTACTTC.